These 30 T cell receptor beta chains originate from one sample sequenced in a study of blood T cell repertoires in COVID-19. The data were produced by immunoSEQ multiplex PCR, yet TCRdb's version contains in-frame clones alone and is incomplete. Found here are about 140,000 clones, about 79% of them singletons; the top ten hold less than 3%. The sample consisted of PBMCs or T cells enriched from blood (not recorded which). The receptors come from a woman in her forties or fifties who had recovered from COVID-19.

In its sample, this clone was seen once. The CDR3, as DNA: TGCGCCAGCAGCAAGGGACAGGACCGCACAGATACGCAGTATTTT. Residues: CASSKGQDRTDTQYF. The rearrangement links TRBV5-1 to TRBJ2-3, with 8 nucleotides matching TRBD1. J lost 1 base, V lost 4 bases, and 5 bases had no gene match. The CDR3 contains 15 residues. Germline CDR1 SGHRS, CDR2 YFSETQ.

The chain couples TRBV10-3 to TRBJ1-1; possibly TRBD1 for D (5 bases). The V gene lost 3 bases and the J gene lost 5 bases, with 10 bases spanning the gap. From germline, CDR1 is ENHRY and CDR2 SYGVKD. This CDR3 is built from 13 residues. The CDR3 reads CAISEAGRTEAFF. The CDR3 bases are TGTGCCATCAGTGAAGCAGGGCGGACTGAAGCTTTCTTT.

This clone has only a few counts. J is TRBJ1-2 and V is TRBV18, with 10 bases fitting TRBD1. Unmatched junction bases numbered 15, after V lost 4 bases and J lost 7 bases. CDR1 is KGHSH, CDR2 LQKENI, per germline. The CDR3 spans 17 residues. The chain's CDR3 is CASSQDRGRVYGSGYTF. As DNA, the CDR3 is TGTGCCAGCTCACAAGACAGGGGGCGCGTGTACGGGAGTGGCTACACCTTC.

The genes are TRBV28 and TRBJ1-6, with D possibly being TRBD1 (6 bases). CDR1 and CDR2 (germline): MDHEN, SYDVKM. The V end lost 7 bases, the J end lost 9 bases, and 19 bases lay between the germline ends. The CDR3 extends over 15 amino acids. CDR3 DNA: TGTGCCAGCACCCCCGCTACAGGGATCGGTTCACCCCTCCACTTT. Its translation is CASTPATGIGSPLHF. The entire variable domain, with the rest obtained from reference TRBV28 and TRBJ1-6, is as follows: DVKVTQSSRYLVKRTGEKVFLECVQDMDHENMFWYRQDPGLGLRLIYFSYDVKMKEKGDIPEGYSVSREKKERFSLILESASTNQTSMYLCASTPATGIGSPLHFGNGTRLTVT.

The chain is built from TRBV10-3 and TRBJ1-1; no reliable D call. V was shortened by 8 bases and J by 4 bases, with 20 bases between the two germline ends. Per the germline V gene, CDR1 is ENHRY and CDR2 is SYGVKD. This CDR3 spans 15 amino acids. CDR3 residues: CAIGLSYRRGTEAFF. The CDR3 DNA is TGTGCCATCGGGCTTTCATATCGTCGGGGCACTGAAGCTTTCTTT.

The rearrangement links TRBV27 to TRBJ1-6; D not certain. The ends were cut back, 7 bases at V and 0 bases at J, with 10 bases in the middle. CDR1 is MNHEY and CDR2 is SMNVEV in the germline V gene (reference sequence). This CDR3 region has 15 residues. The DNA of the CDR3 is TGTGCCAGCAAAAGTGAGCCCTCCTATAATTCACCCCTCCACTTT. The encoded protein is CASKSEPSYNSPLHF.

This clone was recorded once. The chain joins TRBV18 to TRBJ2-1; 9 bases agree with TRBD2. The CDR3 is 16 amino acids. Germline values: CDR1 KGHSH, CDR2 LQKENI. The ends lost 6 bases at V and 5 bases at J; junction bases unmatched: 11. This chain's CDR3 is CASSQRLSGGHNEQFF. Written as DNA, the CDR3 is TGTGCCAGCTCCCAACGATTGAGCGGGGGGCACAATGAGCAGTTCTTC.

CDR3 DNA: TGTGCCAGCAGTGATGAGGGCCAGGACAATCAGCCCCAGCATTTT. It specifies CASSDEGQDNQPQHF. The V call is TRBV2, the J call TRBJ1-5, with D unclear. The CDR3 length is 15 residues. V gave up 3 bases and J gave up 3 bases, with 12 bases separating them. Germline values: CDR1 SNHLY, CDR2 FYNNEI. Full variable domain (missing parts from reference TRBV2 and TRBJ1-5): EPEVTQTPSHQVTQMGQEVILRCVPISNHLYFYWYRQILGQKVEFLVSFYNNEISEKSEIFDDQFSVERPDGSNFTLKIRSTKLEDSAMYFCASSDEGQDNQPQHFGDGTRLSIL.

The gene calls are TRBV5-1 and TRBJ2-2; D is uncertain. This CDR3 contains 14 residues. Per the germline V gene, CDR1 is SGHRS and CDR2 is YFSETQ. V was shortened by 1 base and J by 3 bases, with 7 bases between the two germline ends. The CDR3 region has the DNA TGCGCCAGCAGCTTGCAGGCAGACACCGGGGAGCTGTTTTTT. It specifies CASSLQADTGELFF. The full variable domain, completed using reference TRBV5-1 and TRBJ2-2, is KAGVTQTPRYLIKTRGQQVTLSCSPISGHRSVSWYQQTPGQGLQFLFEYFSETQRNKGNFPGRFSGRQFSNSRSEMNVSTLELGDSALYLCASSLQADTGELFFGEGSRLTVL.

This chain connects TRBV2 to TRBJ2-1; the match to TRBD2 covers 10 bases. The CDR3 length is 17 residues. The junction had 12 bases not matched to a gene; V was cut back by 1 base and J by 9 bases. The germline V gene has CDR1 SNHLY and CDR2 FYNNEI. The chain's CDR3 is CASSEVIWGTSDLEQFF. The CDR3, as DNA: TGTGCCAGCAGTGAAGTCATATGGGGGACTAGCGACCTTGAGCAGTTCTTC. Combining the CDR3 with reference TRBV2 and TRBJ2-1 gives the whole variable domain EPEVTQTPSHQVTQMGQEVILRCVPISNHLYFYWYRQILGQKVEFLVSFYNNEISEKSEIFDDQFSVERPDGSNFTLKIRSTKLEDSAMYFCASSEVIWGTSDLEQFFGPGTRLTVL.

This chain connects TRBV24-1 to TRBJ2-7, with a weak D call TRBD1 (6 bases). There are 14 residues in the CDR3. The germline V gene has CDR1 KGHDR and CDR2 SFDVKD. Trimming pared 4 bases from V and 0 bases from J, leaving 9 bases between. The CDR3 sequence: CATSEGGTSYEQYF. CDR3 in DNA: TGTGCCACCAGTGAAGGGGGTACCTCCTACGAGCAGTACTTC.

In this sample, this clone turned up a few times. The V call is TRBV7-2, the J call TRBJ2-7; 8 nucleotides align to TRBD1. The CDR3 length is 14 residues. The V segment lost 5 bases and the J segment 3 bases; nucleotides outside the gene matches: 6. CDR1 SGHTA and CDR2 FQGNSA come from the germline V gene. The CDR3 loop is CASSDTGGLYEQYF. DNA for the CDR3: TGTGCCAGCAGCGATACAGGGGGTCTCTACGAGCAGTACTTC. Using reference TRBV7-2 and TRBJ2-7 for the parts outside the CDR3, the full variable domain is GAGVSQSPSNKVTEKGKDVELRCDPISGHTALYWYRQSLGQGLEFLIYFQGNSAPDKSGLPSDRFSAERTGGSVSTLTIQRTQQEDSAVYLCASSDTGGLYEQYFGPGTRLTVT.

The J gene is TRBJ1-6, the V gene TRBV7-9; possible D gene TRBD1, 6 bases. V lost 7 bases and J lost 13, with 17 bases in between. CDR3 length: 13 amino acids. Germline V gene lookup returns CDR1 SEHNR and CDR2 FQNEAQ (reference sequence). The CDR3 DNA is TGTGCCAGCAACGAAGCAGGGGTATCTCCCCTCCACTTT. Its protein is CASNEAGVSPLHF.

In this sample, this clone turned up once. The V gene is TRBV2, the J gene TRBJ2-3; a weak D match, TRBD2 (6 bases). The germline V gene encodes CDR1 SNHLY and CDR2 FYNNEI. This CDR3 spans 16 amino acids. The V end lost 7 bases, the J end lost 1 base, and 18 bases lay between the germline ends. CDR3 residues: CASTGGLASRTDTQYF. CDR3 sequence (DNA): TGTGCCAGCACCGGTGGCCTAGCGAGTCGCACAGATACGCAGTATTTT. The full variable domain, with the rest looked up from reference TRBV2 and TRBJ2-3, is EPEVTQTPSHQVTQMGQEVILRCVPISNHLYFYWYRQILGQKVEFLVSFYNNEISEKSEIFDDQFSVERPDGSNFTLKIRSTKLEDSAMYFCASTGGLASRTDTQYFGPGTRLTVL.

This clone was seen only a few times. V usage is TRBV19 and J usage is TRBJ2-1, with 12 bases matching TRBD2. The CDR3 spans 19 residues. CDR1 LNHDA and CDR2 SQIVND come from the germline V gene (reference sequence). V dropped 2 bases and J dropped 1; count of bases not matched to a gene: 9. CDR3 residues: CASSIIASGGAGSYNEQFF. The CDR3, as DNA: TGTGCCAGTAGTATAATAGCTAGCGGGGGGGCCGGTTCCTACAATGAGCAGTTCTTC.

The chain links TRBV5-1 to TRBJ2-3; the match to TRBD1 covers 8 bases. CDR3 length equals 16 residues. Germline V gene sequence: CDR1 SGHRS, CDR2 YFSETQ. The V gene end was trimmed by 3 bases and the J gene end by 0 bases; junction bases not matched to a gene: 6. CDR3 loop: CASSSRQGTSTDTQYF. For the CDR3, the DNA is TGCGCCAGCAGCTCCCGACAGGGGACTAGCACAGATACGCAGTATTTT.

The chain carries TRBV7-9 and TRBJ1-2; TRBD1 might be the D (5 bases). This CDR3 spans 13 amino acids. The germline V gene encodes CDR1 SEHNR and CDR2 FQNEAQ (reference sequence). Trimming removed 1 base at V and 4 bases at J, with 7 bases between. CDR3 bases: TGTGCCAGCAGCTTAGGCAGGGTCTATGGCTACACCTTC. It encodes CASSLGRVYGYTF.

This chain connects TRBV19 to TRBJ2-4; 8 bases align to TRBD1. Trimming removed 6 bases from V and 8 bases from J; junction bases left unmatched: 6. The CDR3 loop spans 13 amino acids. The germline V gene encodes CDR1 LNHDA and CDR2 SQIVND (reference sequence). The CDR3 is CASSRGLRDIQYF. CDR3 nucleotide sequence: TGTGCCAGTAGCAGGGGGCTTAGGGACATTCAGTACTTC.

J is TRBJ2-2 and V is TRBV5-4, with TRBD1 matching over 8 bases. The germline gives CDR1 SGHNT, CDR2 YYREEE (reference sequence). V was clipped by 4 bases and J by 4 bases; unmatched bases: 12. The CDR3 contains 17 residues. The CDR3 bases are TGTGCCAGCAGCACACGGCAGGGGGCGGTAGGCACCGGGGAGCTGTTTTTT. It specifies CASSTRQGAVGTGELFF.

V and J are TRBV9 and TRBJ2-7, with 7 nucleotides matching TRBD1. V shed 1 base, J shed 5 bases, and the junction held 9 bases outside the gene matches. In germline, CDR1 is SGDLS, CDR2 YYNGEE. There are 15 residues in the CDR3. The CDR3 region is CASSVSNRGIHEQYF. The CDR3 nucleotides are TGTGCCAGCAGCGTATCTAACAGGGGCATCCACGAGCAGTACTTC.

The chain employs TRBV5-1 and TRBJ2-1; 8 positions match TRBD2. There are 15 residues in the CDR3. V lost 2 bases and J lost 7; bases outside the gene matches: 8. CDR1 is SGHRS and CDR2 is YFSETQ in the germline V gene. DNA for the CDR3: TGCGCCAGCAGCTTATATAGCGGGGTGAATAATGAGCAGTTCTTC. Its protein is CASSLYSGVNNEQFF.

The chain recombines TRBV11-2 with TRBJ2-7; no firm D call. Between the trimmed V and J ends, which lost 3 bases and 4 bases, there was a span of 10 bases. This CDR3 spans 13 amino acids. Germline lookup yields CDR1 SGHAT and CDR2 FQNNGV. CDR3 protein: CASSFGGSYEQYF. In nucleotides, the CDR3 is TGTGCCAGCAGCTTCGGCGGATCATACGAGCAGTACTTC.

The chain recombines TRBV10-1 with TRBJ2-3, with 8 nucleotides matching TRBD2. The CDR3 is made up of 14 amino acids. The junction had 0 bases not matched to a gene; V was cut back by 3 bases and J by 1 base. In germline, CDR1 is WNHNN, CDR2 SYGVQD (reference sequence). This CDR3 is CASSDGGGTDTQYF. DNA of the CDR3: TGCGCCAGCAGTGACGGGGGGGGCACAGATACGCAGTATTTT.

The chain couples TRBV5-5 to TRBJ2-7, with D tentatively TRBD2 (5 bases). The ends were cut back, 1 base at V and 3 bases at J, with 8 bases in the middle. The CDR3 is 13 amino acids. Germline values: CDR1 SGHKS, CDR2 YYEKEE (reference sequence). The CDR3 loop is CASSLSGYYEQYF. In DNA, the CDR3 is TGTGCCAGCAGCTTGTCGGGATACTACGAGCAGTACTTC.

The J gene is TRBJ1-1, the V gene TRBV20-1; 7 bases align to TRBD1. CDR3 length: 15 amino acids. The ends lost 3 bases at V and 4 bases at J; junction bases unmatched: 11. From germline, CDR1 is DFQATT and CDR2 SNEGSKA (reference sequence). CDR3 DNA: TGCAGTGCTAGTCCCCTGAGGGGGCGAAGCACTGAAGCTTTCTTT. This codes for CSASPLRGRSTEAFF.

The chain is built from TRBV5-4 and TRBJ1-2; D gene ambiguous. The V end was cut by 6 bases, the J end by 2 bases, with 11 bases between. Germline loops: CDR1 SGHNT, CDR2 YYREEE (reference sequence). The CDR3 totals 13 residues. CDR3 amino acids: CASTLSGNYGYTF. CDR3 DNA: TGTGCCAGCACCCTGTCAGGAAACTATGGCTACACCTTC.

The J gene is TRBJ2-3, the V gene TRBV27; 11 bases agree with TRBD2. There are 22 residues in the CDR3. Trimming cost V 5 bases and J 1 base; bases outside gene matches: 23. Looked up from germline, CDR1 is MNHEY and CDR2 is SMNVEV (reference sequence). The CDR3 is CASSPSPPRLAGSGRGTDTQYF. The CDR3 coding sequence is TGTGCCAGCAGTCCCTCCCCTCCGCGACTAGCGGGATCCGGCCGTGGCACAGATACGCAGTATTTT.

The CDR3 is CASRVAHEQYF. The CDR3 nucleotides read TGTGCCAGCAGGGTGGCCCACGAGCAGTACTTC. The chain joins TRBV27 to TRBJ2-7; D gene uncertain. Trimming cost V 6 bases and J 5 bases, with 8 bases left between them. In germline, CDR1 is MNHEY, CDR2 SMNVEV (reference sequence). The CDR3 length is 11 residues.

This rearrangement joins TRBV28 to TRBJ1-2; possible D gene TRBD1, 6 bases. V was cut by 6 bases and J by 0 bases, with 11 bases left in between. Looked up from germline, CDR1 is MDHEN and CDR2 is SYDVKM. This CDR3 has 14 residues. CDR3 coding DNA: TGTGCCAGCAGCACAGGGAGCACTAACTATGGCTACACCTTC. Its protein product is CASSTGSTNYGYTF.

This chain joins TRBV27 and TRBJ2-7; tentatively, D is TRBD1 (5 bases). CDR1 and CDR2 (germline): MNHEY, SMNVEV (reference sequence). This CDR3 has 15 amino acids. V gave up 6 bases and J gave up 2 bases, with 17 bases separating them. The CDR3 region has the DNA TGTGCCAGCAGCTCACAAAAGGGGATCACCTACGAGCAGTACTTC. Translating it yields CASSSQKGITYEQYF.